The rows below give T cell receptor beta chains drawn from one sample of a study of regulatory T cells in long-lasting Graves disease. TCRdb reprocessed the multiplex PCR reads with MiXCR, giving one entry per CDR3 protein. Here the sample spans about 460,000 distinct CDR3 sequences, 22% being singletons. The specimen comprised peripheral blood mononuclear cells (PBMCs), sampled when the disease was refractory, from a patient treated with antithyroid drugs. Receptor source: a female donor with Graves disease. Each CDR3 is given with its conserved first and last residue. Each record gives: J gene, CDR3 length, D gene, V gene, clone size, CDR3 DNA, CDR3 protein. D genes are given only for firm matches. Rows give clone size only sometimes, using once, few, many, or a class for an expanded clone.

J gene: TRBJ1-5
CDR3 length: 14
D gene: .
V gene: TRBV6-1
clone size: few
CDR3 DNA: TGTGCCAGCACTCTCCCAGGGAGCAATCAGCCCCAGCATTTT
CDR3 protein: CASTLPGSNQPQHF

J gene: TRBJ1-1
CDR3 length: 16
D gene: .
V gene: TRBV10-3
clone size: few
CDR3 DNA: TGTGCCATCAGTGGGGGGAATCCGGAGAGGAACACTGAAGCTTTCTTT
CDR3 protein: CAISGGNPERNTEAFF

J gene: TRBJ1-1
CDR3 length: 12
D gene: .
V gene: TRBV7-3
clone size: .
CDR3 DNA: TGTGCCAGCAGCTTCCGGGACGGTGAAGCTTTCTTT
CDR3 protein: CASSFRDGEAFF

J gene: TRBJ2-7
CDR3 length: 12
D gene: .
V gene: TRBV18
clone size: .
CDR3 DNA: TGTGCCAGCTCACCCGGACTCTACGAGCAGTACTTC
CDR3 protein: CASSPGLYEQYF

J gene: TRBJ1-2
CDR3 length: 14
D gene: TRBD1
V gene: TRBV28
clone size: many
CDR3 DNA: TGTGCCAGCAGCTTACCCAGGGGGTTTTATGGCTACACCTTC
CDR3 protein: CASSLPRGFYGYTF

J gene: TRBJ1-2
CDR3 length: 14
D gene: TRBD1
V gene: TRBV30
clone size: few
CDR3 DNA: TGTGCCTGGAGTGTCAGGGGGCGAAGCTATGGCTACACCTTC
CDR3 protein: CAWSVRGRSYGYTF

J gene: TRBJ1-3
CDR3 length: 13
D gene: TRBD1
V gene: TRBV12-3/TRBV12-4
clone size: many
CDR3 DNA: TGTGCCAGCAGGGGACAGGTTCAAAACACCATATATTTT
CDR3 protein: CASRGQVQNTIYF

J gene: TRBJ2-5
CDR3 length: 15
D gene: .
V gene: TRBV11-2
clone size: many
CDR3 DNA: TGTGCCAGCAGCTTAATTACAGGACACCAAGAGACCCAGTACTTC
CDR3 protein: CASSLITGHQETQYF

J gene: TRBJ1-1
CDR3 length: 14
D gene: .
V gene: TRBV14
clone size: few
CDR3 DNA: TGTGCCAGCAGCCCAAACCTGATGAACACTGAAGCTTTCTTT
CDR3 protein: CASSPNLMNTEAFF

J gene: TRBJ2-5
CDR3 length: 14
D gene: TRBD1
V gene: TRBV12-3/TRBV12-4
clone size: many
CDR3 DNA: TGTGCCAGCAAATTAGGGACAGGGAGGGAGACCCAGTACTTC
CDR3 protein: CASKLGTGRETQYF

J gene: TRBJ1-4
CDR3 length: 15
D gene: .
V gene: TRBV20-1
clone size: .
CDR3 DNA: TGCAGTGCTACCCGAAGAAGGGGGACTAATGAAAAACTGTTTTTT
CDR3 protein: CSATRRRGTNEKLFF

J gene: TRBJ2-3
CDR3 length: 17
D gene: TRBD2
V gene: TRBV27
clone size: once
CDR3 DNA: TGTGCCAGCAGTTTACCTCGGCTAGCGGGAGTGGCAGATACGCAGTATTTT
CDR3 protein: CASSLPRLAGVADTQYF

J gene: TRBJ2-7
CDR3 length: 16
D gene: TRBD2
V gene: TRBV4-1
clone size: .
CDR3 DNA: TGCGCCAGCAGCCCCCGAGACGGGGGGAGCTCCTACGAGCAGTACTTC
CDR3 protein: CASSPRDGGSSYEQYF

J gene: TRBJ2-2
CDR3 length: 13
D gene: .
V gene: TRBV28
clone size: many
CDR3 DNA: TGTGCCAGCAGTCCCCCCATCACCGGGGAGCTGTTTTTT
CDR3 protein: CASSPPITGELFF

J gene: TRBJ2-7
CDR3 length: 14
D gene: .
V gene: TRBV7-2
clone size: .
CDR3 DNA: TGTGCCAGCACCTTAGGGACACCCTCCTACGAGCAGTACTTC
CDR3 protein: CASTLGTPSYEQYF

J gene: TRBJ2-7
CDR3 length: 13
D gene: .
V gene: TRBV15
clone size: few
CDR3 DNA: TGTGCCACCAGCAGGAACAGGACTTTAACGCAGTACTTC
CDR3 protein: CATSRNRTLTQYF

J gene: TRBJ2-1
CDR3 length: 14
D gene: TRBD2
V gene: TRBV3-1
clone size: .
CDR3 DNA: TGTGCCAGCAAACATAGCGGGGTAATGGATGAGCAGTTCTTC
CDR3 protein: CASKHSGVMDEQFF

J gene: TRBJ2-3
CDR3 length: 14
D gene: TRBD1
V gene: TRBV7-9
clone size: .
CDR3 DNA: TGTGCCAGCAGTAGGGACAGTTGGGTGGATACGCAGTATTTT
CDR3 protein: CASSRDSWVDTQYF

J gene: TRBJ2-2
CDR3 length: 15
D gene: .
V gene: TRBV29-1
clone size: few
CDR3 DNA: TGCAGCGTTGGTCTTAGCAGAAGCAACACCGGGGAGCTGTTTTTT
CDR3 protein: CSVGLSRSNTGELFF

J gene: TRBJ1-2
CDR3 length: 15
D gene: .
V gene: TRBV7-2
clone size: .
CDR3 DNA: TGTGCCAGCAGCTTAGAAACACAGACTTTTTATGGCTACACCTTC
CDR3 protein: CASSLETQTFYGYTF

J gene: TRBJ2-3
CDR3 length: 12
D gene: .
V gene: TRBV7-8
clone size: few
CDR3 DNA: TGTGCCAGCAGCTTAGTTCCAGATACGCAGTATTTT
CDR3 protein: CASSLVPDTQYF

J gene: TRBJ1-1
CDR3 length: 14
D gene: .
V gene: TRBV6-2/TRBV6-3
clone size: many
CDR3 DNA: TGTGCCAGCAGTAGCCTTTGGACCGCCCCTGAAGCTTTCTTT
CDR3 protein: CASSSLWTAPEAFF

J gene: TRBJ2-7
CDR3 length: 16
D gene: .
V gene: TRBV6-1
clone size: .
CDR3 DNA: TGTGCCAGCAGCTCCCGAGGGAATGGACAGCCCTACGAGCAGTACTTC
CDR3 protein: CASSSRGNGQPYEQYF

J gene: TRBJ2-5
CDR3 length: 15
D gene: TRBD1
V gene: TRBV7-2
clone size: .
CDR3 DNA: TGTGCCAGCAGCTGGTACGAAGGGGGCGGAGAGACCCAGTACTTC
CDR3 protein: CASSWYEGGGETQYF

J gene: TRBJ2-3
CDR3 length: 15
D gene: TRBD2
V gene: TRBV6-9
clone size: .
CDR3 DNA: TGTGCCAGCAGTTACGCGGATAGCGGGACAGATACGCAGTATTTT
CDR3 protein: CASSYADSGTDTQYF

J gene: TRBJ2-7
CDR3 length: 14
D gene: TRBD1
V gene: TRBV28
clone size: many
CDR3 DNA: TGTGCCAGCAGTTCTCCGGGACAGAAATACGAGCAGTACTTC
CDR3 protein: CASSSPGQKYEQYF

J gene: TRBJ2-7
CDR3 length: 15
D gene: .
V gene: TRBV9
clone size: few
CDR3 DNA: TGTGCCAGCAGCGGCGGGGCAGGGGGTAACTACGAGCAGTACTTC
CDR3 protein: CASSGGAGGNYEQYF

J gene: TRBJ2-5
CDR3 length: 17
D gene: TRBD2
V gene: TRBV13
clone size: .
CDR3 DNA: TGTGCCAGCAGCTTAGGCCTAGCGGGATGGAGGGGAGAGACCCAGTACTTC
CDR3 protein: CASSLGLAGWRGETQYF

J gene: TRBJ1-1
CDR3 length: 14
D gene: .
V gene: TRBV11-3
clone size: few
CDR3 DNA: TGTGCCAGCAGCCCCTTTTTGGGAGACACTGAAGCTTTCTTT
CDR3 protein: CASSPFLGDTEAFF

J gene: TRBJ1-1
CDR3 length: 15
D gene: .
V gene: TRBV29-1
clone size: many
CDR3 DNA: TGCAGCGTGGGGCCCCCCGGGAGAGTGAACACTGAAGCTTTCTTT
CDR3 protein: CSVGPPGRVNTEAFF

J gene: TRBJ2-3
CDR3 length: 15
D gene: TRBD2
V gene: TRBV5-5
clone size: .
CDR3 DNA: TGTGCCAGCAGCTTGGATGTAGCGGGACTAGATACGCAGTATTTT
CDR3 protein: CASSLDVAGLDTQYF

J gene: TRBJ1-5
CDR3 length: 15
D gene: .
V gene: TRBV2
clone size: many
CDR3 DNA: TGTGCCAGCAGTGAACCCGGTGACAGAGATCAGCCCCAGCATTTT
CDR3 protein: CASSEPGDRDQPQHF

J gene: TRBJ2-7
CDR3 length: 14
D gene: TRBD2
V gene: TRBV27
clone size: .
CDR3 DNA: TGTGCCAGCAGTTTAGGCGGGGCGGGGGTCGAGCAGTACTTC
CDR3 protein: CASSLGGAGVEQYF

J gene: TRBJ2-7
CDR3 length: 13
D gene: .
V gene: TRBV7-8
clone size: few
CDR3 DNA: TGTGCCAGCAGCTCCCGGGACGTCTACGAGCAGTACTTC
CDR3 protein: CASSSRDVYEQYF

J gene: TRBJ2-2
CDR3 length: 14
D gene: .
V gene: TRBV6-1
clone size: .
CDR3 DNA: TGTGCCAGCAGTGATGGACAGACCCCCGGGGAGCTGTTTTTT
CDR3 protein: CASSDGQTPGELFF

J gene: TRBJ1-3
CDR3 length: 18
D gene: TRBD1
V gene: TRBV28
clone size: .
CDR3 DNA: TGTGCCAGTTTCCACCCGGGGACAGGGAGAGAATCTGGAAACACCATATATTTT
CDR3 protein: CASFHPGTGRESGNTIYF